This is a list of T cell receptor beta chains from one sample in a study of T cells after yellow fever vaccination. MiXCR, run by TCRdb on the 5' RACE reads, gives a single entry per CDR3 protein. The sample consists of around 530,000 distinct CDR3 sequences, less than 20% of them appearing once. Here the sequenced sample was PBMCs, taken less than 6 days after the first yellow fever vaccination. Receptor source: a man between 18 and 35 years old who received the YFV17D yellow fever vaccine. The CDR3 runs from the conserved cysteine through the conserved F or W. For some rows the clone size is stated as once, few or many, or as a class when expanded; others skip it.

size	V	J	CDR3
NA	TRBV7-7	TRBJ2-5	CASSPRAWHGTQYF
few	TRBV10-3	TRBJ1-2	CAISGDSYGYTF
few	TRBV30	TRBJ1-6	CAWSRRSYNSPLHF
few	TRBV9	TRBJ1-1	CASSVAPTGPLNTEAFF
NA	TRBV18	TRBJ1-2	CASSRPTDINYGYTF
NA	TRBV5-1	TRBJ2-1	CASSHVTEVEQFF
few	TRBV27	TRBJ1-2	CASREGPYGYTF
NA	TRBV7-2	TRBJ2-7	CASSLAPGQGMYEQYF
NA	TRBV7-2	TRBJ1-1	CASSFNGLKAFF
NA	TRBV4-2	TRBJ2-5	CASSQVAGQETQYF
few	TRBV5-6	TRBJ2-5	CASSFVGGAEETQYF
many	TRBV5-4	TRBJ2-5	CASSGRDIQETQYF
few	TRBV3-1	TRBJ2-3	CASSQGPSGLAGITDTQYF
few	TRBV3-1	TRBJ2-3	CASSQDLGLGGTDTQYF
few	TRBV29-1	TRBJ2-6	CSVEETGAVSGANVLTF
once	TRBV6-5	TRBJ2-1	CASSYSPQGVLFEQFF
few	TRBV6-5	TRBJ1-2	CASSYFANYGYTF
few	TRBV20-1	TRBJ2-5	CSAREITGAIETQYF
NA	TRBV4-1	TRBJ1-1	CASSQKAQNTEAFF
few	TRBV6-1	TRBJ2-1	CATWGGVSSYNEQFF
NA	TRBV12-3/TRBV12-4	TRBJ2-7	CASSSTGGGPYEQYF
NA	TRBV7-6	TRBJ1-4	CASRRGPTNEKLFF
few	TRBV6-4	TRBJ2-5	CASIVASGAQETQYF
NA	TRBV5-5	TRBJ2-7	CASTELEGAYEQYF
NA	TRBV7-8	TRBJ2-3	CASSLALGGHRTDTQYF
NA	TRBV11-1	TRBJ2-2	CASSSWELLAGAPSNTGELFF
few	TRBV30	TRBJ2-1	CARDRTAYNEQFF
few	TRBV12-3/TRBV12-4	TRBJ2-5	CASSTGGPGTQYF